This T cell receptor (beta chain) was sequenced for a study of response to subunit inactivated influenza vaccine (dated by TCRdb to the late 2010s). For the wider study: Deep quantitative profiling of the T cell receptor repertoire was used in the study to follow responses to a trivalent subunit inactivated influenza vaccine. Results and caveats for the whole study, not just this receptor: According to the authors, only a limited number of new T cells may be recruited by each seasonal influenza vaccination.

To note about this clonotype: The antigen it binds to is not known. The record has no base qualities; no much larger clone is one base away.

Trimming costs V 11 bases and J 3 bases, and their ends lie 21 bases apart. Based on the germline V gene, the CDR1 and CDR2 sequences are MNHNS and SASEGT. The CDR3 holds 15 amino acids from the cysteine to the phenylalanine. The retained sequence is limited to the CDR3, 45 bases, with the frame set at the first base. The method was RT-PCR. For sequencing, an Illumina HiSeq 2500 was employed. Using fastp at Q25 and MiXCR, TCRdb reprocessed the public reads and kept productive beta chains. Identical CDR3 proteins give one entry, which carries the most common genes and DNA. In this sample the table shows about 520,000 distinct CDR3 sequences, about 7.2% of which occur a single time. Around 14% of the sample lies in the top ten.

The clonotype was recovered from a man aged 50-75 years who received an inactivated influenza vaccine. Donor details come from another sample of the same person, matched by shared clones. Material: PBMCs from blood, obtained around 2 years after vaccination. The chain employs TRBV6-1 and TRBJ2-3, and possibly TRBD2, on 5 matching bases. The DNA reads as follows: TGTGCCCCGCCCGGGTGGCGGGCTTTAACAGATACGCAGTATTTT. This sequence encodes CAPPGWRALTDTQYF.